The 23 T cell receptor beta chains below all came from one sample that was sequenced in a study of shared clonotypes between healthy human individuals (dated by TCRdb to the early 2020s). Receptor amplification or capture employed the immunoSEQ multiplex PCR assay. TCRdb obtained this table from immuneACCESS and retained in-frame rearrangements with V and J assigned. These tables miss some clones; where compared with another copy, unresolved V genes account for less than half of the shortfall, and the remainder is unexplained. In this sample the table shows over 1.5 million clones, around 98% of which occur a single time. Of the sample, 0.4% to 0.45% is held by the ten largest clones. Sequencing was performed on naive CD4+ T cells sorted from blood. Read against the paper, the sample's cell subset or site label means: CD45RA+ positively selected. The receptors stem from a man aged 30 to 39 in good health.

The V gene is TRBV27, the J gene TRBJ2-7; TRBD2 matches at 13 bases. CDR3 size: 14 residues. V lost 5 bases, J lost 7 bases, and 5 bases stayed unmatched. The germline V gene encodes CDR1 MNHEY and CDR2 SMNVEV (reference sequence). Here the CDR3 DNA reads TGTGCCAGCAGTGCACTAGCGGGAGGGAGAGAGCAGTACTTC. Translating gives CASSALAGGREQYF.

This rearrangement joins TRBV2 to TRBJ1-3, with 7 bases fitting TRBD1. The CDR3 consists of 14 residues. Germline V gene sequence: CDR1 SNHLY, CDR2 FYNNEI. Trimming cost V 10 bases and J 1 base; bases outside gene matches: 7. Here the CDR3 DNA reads TGTGCCACTGGGACAGCCTTATCTGGAAACACCATATATTTT. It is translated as CATGTALSGNTIYF. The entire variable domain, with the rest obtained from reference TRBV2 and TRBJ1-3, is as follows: EPEVTQTPSHQVTQMGQEVILRCVPISNHLYFYWYRQILGQKVEFLVSFYNNEISEKSEIFDDQFSVERPDGSNFTLKIRSTKLEDSAMYFCATGTALSGNTIYFGEGSWLTVV.

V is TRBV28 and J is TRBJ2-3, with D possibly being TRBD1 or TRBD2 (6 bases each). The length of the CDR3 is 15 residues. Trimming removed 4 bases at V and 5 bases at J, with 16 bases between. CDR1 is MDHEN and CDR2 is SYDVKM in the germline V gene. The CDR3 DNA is TGTGCCAGCAGTTCACCCCGGGGGCCCCAAGATACGCAGTATTTT. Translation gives CASSSPRGPQDTQYF.

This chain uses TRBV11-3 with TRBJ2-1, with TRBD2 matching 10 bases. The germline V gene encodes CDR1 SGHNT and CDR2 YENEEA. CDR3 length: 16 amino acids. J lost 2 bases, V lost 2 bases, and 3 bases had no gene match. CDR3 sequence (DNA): TGTGCCAGCAGCTTAACTAGCGGGAAAGCCTACAATGAGCAGTTCTTC. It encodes CASSLTSGKAYNEQFF.

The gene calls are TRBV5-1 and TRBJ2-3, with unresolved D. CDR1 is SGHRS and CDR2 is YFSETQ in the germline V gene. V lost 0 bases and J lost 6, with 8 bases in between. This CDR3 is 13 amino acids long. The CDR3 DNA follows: TGCGCCAGCAGCTTGGCCCGTCCCGATACGCAGTATTTT. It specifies CASSLARPDTQYF.

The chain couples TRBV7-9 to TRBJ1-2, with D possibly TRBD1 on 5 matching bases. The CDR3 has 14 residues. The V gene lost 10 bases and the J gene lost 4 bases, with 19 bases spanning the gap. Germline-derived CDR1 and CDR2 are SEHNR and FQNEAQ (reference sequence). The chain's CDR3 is CAIGSVGVAYGYTF. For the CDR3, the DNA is TGTGCCATCGGGTCAGTGGGGGTTGCCTATGGCTACACCTTC.

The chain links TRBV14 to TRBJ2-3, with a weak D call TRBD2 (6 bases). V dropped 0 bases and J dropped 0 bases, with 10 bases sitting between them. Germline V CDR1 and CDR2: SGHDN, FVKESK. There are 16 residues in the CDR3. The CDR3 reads CASSQEGRGSTDTQYF. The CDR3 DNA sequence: TGTGCCAGCAGCCAAGAAGGTCGGGGGAGCACAGATACGCAGTATTTT.

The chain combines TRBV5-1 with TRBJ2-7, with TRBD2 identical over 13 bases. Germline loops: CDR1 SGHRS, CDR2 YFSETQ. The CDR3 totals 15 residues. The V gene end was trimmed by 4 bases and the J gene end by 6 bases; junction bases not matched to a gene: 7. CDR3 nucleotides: TGCGCCAGCAGCAACACTAGCGGGAGGGCCTCCGAGCAGTACTTC. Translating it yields CASSNTSGRASEQYF.

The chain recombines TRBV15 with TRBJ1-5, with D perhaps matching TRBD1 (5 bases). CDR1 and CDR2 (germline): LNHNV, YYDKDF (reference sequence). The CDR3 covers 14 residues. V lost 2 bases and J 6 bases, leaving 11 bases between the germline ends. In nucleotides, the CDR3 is TGTGCCACCAGCAGACAGGGTTTATCTCAGCCCCAGCATTTT. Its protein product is CATSRQGLSQPQHF.

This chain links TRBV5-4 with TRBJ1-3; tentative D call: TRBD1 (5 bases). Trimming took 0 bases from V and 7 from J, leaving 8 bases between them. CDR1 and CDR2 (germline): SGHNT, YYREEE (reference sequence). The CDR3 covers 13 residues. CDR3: CASSLGRENTIYF. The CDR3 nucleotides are TGTGCCAGCAGCTTGGGCAGGGAGAACACCATATATTTT.

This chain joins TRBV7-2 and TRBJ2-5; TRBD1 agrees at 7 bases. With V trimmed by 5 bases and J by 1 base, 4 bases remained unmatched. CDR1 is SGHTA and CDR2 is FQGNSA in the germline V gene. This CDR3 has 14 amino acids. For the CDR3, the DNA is TGTGCCAGCAGCCTCTACAGGGGCCAAGAGACCCAGTACTTC. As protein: CASSLYRGQETQYF.

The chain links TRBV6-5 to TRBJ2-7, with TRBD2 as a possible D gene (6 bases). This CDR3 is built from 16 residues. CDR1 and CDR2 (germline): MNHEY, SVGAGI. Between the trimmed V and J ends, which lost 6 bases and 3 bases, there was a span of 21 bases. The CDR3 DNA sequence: TGTGCCAGCAGCTACGGGGGTGGGATCTCTAACTACGAGCAGTACTTC. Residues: CASSYGGGISNYEQYF.

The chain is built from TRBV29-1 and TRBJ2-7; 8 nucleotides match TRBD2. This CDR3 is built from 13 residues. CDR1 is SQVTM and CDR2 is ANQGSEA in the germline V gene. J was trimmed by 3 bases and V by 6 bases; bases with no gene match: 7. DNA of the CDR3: TGCAGCGTGCCCTCCGGGACTAGCTACGAGCAGTACTTC. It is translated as CSVPSGTSYEQYF.

CDR3 region: CASSPKTGRGGETQYF. The CDR3, as DNA: TGTGCCAGCAGTCCCAAGACAGGCCGGGGAGGAGAGACCCAGTACTTC. The chain joins TRBV7-8 to TRBJ2-5; D may correspond to TRBD1 or TRBD2 (6 bases each). The germline CDR1 and CDR2 sequences are SGHVS and FQNEAQ. This CDR3 is built from 16 residues. The V and J ends lost 6 bases and 4 bases respectively, with 21 bases between them.

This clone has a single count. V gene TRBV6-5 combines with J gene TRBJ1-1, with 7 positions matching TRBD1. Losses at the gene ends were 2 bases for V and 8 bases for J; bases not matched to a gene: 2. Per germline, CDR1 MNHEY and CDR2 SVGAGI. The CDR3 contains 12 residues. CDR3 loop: CASSYTTGEAFF. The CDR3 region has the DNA TGTGCCAGCAGTTACACGACAGGGGAAGCTTTCTTT.

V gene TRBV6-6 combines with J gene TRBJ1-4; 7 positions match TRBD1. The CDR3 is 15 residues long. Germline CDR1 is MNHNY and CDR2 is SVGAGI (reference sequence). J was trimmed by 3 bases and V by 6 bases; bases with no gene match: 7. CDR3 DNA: TGTGCCAGCAGGATACAGGGGATGGCTAATGAAAAACTGTTTTTT. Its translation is CASRIQGMANEKLFF.

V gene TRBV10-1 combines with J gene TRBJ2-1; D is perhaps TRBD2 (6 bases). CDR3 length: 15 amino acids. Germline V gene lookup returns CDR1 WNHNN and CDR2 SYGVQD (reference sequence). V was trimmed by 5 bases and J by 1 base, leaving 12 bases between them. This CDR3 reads CASSPGGASYNEQFF. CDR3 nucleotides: TGCGCCAGCAGTCCTGGCGGGGCTTCCTACAATGAGCAGTTCTTC.

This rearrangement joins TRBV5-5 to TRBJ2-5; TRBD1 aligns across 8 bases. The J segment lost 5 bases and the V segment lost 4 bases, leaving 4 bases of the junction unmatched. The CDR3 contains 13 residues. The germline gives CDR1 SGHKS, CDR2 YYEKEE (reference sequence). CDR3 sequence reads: CASSATGVETQYF. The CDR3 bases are TGTGCCAGCAGCGCGACAGGGGTGGAGACCCAGTACTTC.

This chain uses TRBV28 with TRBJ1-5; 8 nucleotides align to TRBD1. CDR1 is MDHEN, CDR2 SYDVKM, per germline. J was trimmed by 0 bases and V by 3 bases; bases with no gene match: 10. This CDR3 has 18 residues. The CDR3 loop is CASSLWQGAGISNQPQHF. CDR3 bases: TGTGCCAGCAGTTTGTGGCAGGGGGCGGGAATTAGCAATCAGCCCCAGCATTTT.

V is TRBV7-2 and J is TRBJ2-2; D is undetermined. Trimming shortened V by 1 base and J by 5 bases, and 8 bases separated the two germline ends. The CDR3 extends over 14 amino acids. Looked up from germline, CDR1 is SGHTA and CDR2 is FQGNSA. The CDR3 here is CASSLEAYTGELFF. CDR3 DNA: TGTGCCAGCAGCTTAGAGGCTTATACCGGGGAGCTGTTTTTT.

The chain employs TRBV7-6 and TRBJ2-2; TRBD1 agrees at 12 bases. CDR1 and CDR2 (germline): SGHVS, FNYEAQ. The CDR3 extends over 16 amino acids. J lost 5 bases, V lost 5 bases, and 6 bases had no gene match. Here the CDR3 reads CASSPGQGALTGELFF. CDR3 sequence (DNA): TGTGCCAGCAGCCCGGGACAGGGGGCGTTAACCGGGGAGCTGTTTTTT.

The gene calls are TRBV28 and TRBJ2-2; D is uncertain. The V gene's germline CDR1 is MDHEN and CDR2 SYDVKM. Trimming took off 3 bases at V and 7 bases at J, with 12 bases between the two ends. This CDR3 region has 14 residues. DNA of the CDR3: TGTGCCAGCAGTTTTGTTTTTCGGGTCGGGGAGCTGTTTTTT. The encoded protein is CASSFVFRVGELFF.

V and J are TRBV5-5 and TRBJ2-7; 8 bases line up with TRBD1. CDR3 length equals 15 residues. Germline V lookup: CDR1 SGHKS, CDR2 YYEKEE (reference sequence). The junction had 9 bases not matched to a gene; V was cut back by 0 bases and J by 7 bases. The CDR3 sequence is CASSLGTGTAGEQYF. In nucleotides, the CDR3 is TGTGCCAGCAGCTTGGGGACAGGGACCGCTGGGGAGCAGTACTTC. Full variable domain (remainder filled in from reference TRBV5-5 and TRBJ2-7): DAGVTQSPTHLIKTRGQQVTLRCSPISGHKSVSWYQQVLGQGPQFIFQYYEKEERGRGNFPDRFSARQFPNYSSELNVNALLLGDSALYLCASSLGTGTAGEQYFGPGTRLTVT.